The entry below describes one TCR beta chain. This sample includes further DNA sequences coding for the same CDR3. Deep-level settings were used for running the assay. Original processing notes: In the immunoSEQ data, sequences were junction-only and lacked quality scores, so filtering differed. Produced via immunoSEQ multiplex PCR; TCRdb's table is partial and in-frame only. V, J and clone size are those of that table, while D and trimming were read from the DNA. The data show 850,000 to 1,100,000 clones, with about 72% seen just once and approximately 0.95% held by the top ten. The source of the sample is a study of shared clonotypes between healthy human individuals. The CDR3 is 15 residues long. CDR1 and CDR2 from the germline V gene are SGHDT and YYEEEE. Losses at the gene ends were 4 bases for V and 3 bases for J; bases not matched to a gene: 7.

The specimen was memory CD4+ T cells from PBMCs. Described subset: CD45RA-negative fraction. The clonotype comes from a man in his late teens or twenties in good health. Some clones in this sample may be carry-over from other donors' samples. The chain combines TRBV5-6 with TRBJ2-1; 7 positions match TRBD2. The CDR3 is CASSGRGGSYNEQFF. The CDR3 DNA reads as TGTGCCAGCAGCGGCCGGGGCGGGAGCTACAATGAGCAGTTCTTC.